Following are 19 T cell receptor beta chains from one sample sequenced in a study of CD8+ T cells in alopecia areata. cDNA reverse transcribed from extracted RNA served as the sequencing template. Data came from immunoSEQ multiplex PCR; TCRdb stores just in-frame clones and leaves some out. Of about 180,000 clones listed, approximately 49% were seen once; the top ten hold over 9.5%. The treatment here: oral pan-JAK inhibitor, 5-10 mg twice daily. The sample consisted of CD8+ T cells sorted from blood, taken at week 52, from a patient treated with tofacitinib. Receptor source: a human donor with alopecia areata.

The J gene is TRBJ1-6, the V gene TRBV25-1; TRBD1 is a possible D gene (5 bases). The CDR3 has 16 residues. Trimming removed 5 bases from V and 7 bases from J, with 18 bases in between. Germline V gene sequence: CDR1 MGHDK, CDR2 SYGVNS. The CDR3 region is CASSWGSSRWNSPLHF. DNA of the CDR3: TGTGCCAGCAGTTGGGGCAGTTCTCGGTGGAATTCACCCCTCCACTTT.

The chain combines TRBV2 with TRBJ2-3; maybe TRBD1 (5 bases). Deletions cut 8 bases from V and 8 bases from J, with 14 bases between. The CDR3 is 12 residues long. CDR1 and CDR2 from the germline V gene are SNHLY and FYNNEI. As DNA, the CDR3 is TGTGCCAGCTCGATTGGGGCGTCTACGCAGTATTTT. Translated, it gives CASSIGASTQYF.

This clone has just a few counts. CDR3 protein: CASSQERATGSYYGYTF. CDR3 nucleotide sequence: TGCGCCAGCAGCCAAGAACGAGCGACAGGTTCCTACTATGGCTACACCTTC. The chain combines TRBV4-1 with TRBJ1-2; maybe TRBD1 (6 bases). Germline-derived CDR1 and CDR2 are MGHRA and YSYEKL. Trimming stripped 0 bases from V and 3 bases from J, with 17 bases between. This CDR3 spans 17 amino acids.

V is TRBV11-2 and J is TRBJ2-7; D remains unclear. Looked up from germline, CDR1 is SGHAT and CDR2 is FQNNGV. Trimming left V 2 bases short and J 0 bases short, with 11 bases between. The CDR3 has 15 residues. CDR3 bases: TGTGCCAGCAGCTTAAACTCAGTGGTCTCCTACGAGCAGTACTTC. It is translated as CASSLNSVVSYEQYF. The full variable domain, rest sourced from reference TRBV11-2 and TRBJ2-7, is EAGVAQSPRYKIIEKRQSVAFWCNPISGHATLYWYQQILGQGPKLLIQFQNNGVVDDSQLPKDRFSAERLKGVDSTLKIQPAKLEDSAVYLCASSLNSVVSYEQYFGPGTRLTVT.

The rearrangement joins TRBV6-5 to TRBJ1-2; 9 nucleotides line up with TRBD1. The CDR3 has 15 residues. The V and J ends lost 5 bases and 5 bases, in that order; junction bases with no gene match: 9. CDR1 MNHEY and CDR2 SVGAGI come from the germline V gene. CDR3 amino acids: CASSVRQGGGYGYTF. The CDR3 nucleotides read TGTGCCAGCAGTGTTCGACAGGGGGGTGGATATGGCTACACCTTC.

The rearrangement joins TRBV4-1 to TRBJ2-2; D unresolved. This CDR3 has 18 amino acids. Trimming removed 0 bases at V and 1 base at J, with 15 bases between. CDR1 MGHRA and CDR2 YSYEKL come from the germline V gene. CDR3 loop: CASSQDIGAEENTGELFF. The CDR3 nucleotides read TGCGCCAGCAGCCAAGATATTGGTGCTGAGGAGAACACCGGGGAGCTGTTTTTT.

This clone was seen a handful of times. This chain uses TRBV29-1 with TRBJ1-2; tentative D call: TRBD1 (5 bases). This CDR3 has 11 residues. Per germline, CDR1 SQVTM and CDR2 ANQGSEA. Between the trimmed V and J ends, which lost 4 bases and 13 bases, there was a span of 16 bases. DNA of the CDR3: TGCAGCGTTGTTCTGGGGGAAGAAGGCACCTTC. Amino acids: CSVVLGEEGTF.

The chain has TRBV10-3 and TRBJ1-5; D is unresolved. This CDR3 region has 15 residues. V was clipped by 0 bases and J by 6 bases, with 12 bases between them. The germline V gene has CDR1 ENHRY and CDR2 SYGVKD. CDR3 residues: CAISESEVRAQPQHF. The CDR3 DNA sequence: TGTGCCATCAGTGAGTCAGAGGTTAGGGCTCAGCCCCAGCATTTT.

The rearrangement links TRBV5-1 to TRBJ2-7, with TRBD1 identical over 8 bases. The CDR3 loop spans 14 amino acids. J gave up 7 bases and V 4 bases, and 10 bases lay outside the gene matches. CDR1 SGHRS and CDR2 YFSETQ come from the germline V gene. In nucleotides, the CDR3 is TGCGCCAGCAGCCTGGGGACAGGTCCTACGGAGCAGTACTTC. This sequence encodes CASSLGTGPTEQYF. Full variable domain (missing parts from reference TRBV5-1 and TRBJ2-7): KAGVTQTPRYLIKTRGQQVTLSCSPISGHRSVSWYQQTPGQGLQFLFEYFSETQRNKGNFPGRFSGRQFSNSRSEMNVSTLELGDSALYLCASSLGTGPTEQYFGPGTRLTVT.

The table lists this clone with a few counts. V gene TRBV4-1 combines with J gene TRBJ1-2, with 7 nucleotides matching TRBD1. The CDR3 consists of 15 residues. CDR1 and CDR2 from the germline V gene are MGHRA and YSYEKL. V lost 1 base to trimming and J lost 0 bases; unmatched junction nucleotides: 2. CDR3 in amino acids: CASSQGQGANYGYTF. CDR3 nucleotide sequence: TGCGCCAGCAGCCAAGGACAGGGAGCTAACTATGGCTACACCTTC.

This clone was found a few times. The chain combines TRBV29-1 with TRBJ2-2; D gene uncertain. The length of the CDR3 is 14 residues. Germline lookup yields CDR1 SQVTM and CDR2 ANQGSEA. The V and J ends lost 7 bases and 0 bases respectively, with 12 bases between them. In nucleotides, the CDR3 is TGCAGCGCCCAGACCGACCCGAACACCGGGGAGCTGTTTTTT. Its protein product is CSAQTDPNTGELFF.

The CDR3 DNA follows: TGTGCCAGCAGCCTCGGACAGGGACAGCCCCAGCATTTT. As protein: CASSLGQGQPQHF. The chain is built from TRBV5-6 and TRBJ1-5; 8 bases are a match to TRBD1. Germline CDR1 is SGHDT and CDR2 is YYEEEE. The CDR3 sequence is 13 residues long. V shed 4 bases and J 7 bases; nucleotides not matched to a gene: 4.

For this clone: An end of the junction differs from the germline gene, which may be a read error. The CDR3, as DNA: TGTGCCAGCAGTGAAGAAGTTTGGACAGCCAACAACTTC. Translated, it gives CASSEEVWTANNF. The chain has TRBV6-1 and TRBJ2-4; perhaps TRBD1 as D (6 bases). Germline assignment: CDR1 MNHNS and CDR2 SASEGT. The CDR3 has 13 residues.

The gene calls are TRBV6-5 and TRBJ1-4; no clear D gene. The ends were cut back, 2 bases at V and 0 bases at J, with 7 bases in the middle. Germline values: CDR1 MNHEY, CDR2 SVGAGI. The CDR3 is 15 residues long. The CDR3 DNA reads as TGTGCCAGCAGTTACCCAGCGGCAACTAATGAAAAACTGTTTTTT. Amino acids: CASSYPAATNEKLFF.

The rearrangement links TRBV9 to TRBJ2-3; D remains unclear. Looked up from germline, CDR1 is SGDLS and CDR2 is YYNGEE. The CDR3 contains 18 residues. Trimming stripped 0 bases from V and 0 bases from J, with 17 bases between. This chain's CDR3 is CASSVDMRHAISTDTQYF. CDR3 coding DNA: TGTGCCAGCAGCGTAGATATGAGACACGCGATTAGCACAGATACGCAGTATTTT. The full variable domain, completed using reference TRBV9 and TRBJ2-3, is DSGVTQTPKHLITATGQRVTLRCSPRSGDLSVYWYQQSLDQGLQFLIQYYNGEERAKGNILERFSAQQFPDLHSELNLSSLELGDSALYFCASSVDMRHAISTDTQYFGPGTRLTVL.

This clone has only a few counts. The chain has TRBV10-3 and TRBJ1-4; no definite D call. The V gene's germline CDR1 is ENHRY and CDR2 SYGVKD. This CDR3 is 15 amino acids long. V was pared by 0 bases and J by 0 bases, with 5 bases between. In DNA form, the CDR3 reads TGTGCCATCAGTGAGTCCGCCTCAACTAATGAAAAACTGTTTTTT. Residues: CAISESASTNEKLFF.

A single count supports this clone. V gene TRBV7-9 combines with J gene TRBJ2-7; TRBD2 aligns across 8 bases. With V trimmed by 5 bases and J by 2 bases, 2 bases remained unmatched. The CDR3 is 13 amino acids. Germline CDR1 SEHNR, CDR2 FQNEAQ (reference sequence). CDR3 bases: TGTGCCAGCAGCCGGGGGGGACCCTACGAGCAGTACTTC. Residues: CASSRGGPYEQYF.

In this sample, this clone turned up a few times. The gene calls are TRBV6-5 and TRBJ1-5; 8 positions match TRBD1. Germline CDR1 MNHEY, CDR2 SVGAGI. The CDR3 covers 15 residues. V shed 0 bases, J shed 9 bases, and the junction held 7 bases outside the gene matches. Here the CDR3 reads CASSYSSDRVVPQHF. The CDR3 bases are TGTGCCAGCAGTTACTCCTCGGACAGGGTCGTGCCCCAGCATTTT.

This CDR3 is CASSLLGVNSPLHF. The CDR3 DNA sequence: TGTGCCAGCAGCTTGCTAGGGGTCAATTCACCCCTCCACTTT. This chain connects TRBV5-5 to TRBJ1-6, with D tentatively TRBD1 (5 bases). Germline CDR1 reads SGHKS; CDR2 reads YYEKEE (reference sequence). Trimming removed 1 base from V and 7 bases from J, with 9 bases in between. The CDR3 is 14 residues long. Combining the CDR3 with reference TRBV5-5 and TRBJ1-6 gives the whole variable domain DAGVTQSPTHLIKTRGQQVTLRCSPISGHKSVSWYQQVLGQGPQFIFQYYEKEERGRGNFPDRFSARQFPNYSSELNVNALLLGDSALYLCASSLLGVNSPLHFGNGTRLTVT.